This TCR beta chain was obtained from a study of T-cell memory formation after mild COVID-19. Study-level results: CD4+ contracting clones lay mainly in CM and EM, CD8+ ones in EMRA. A balance of CD4 and CD8 characterized clones contracting day 15 to 85, whereas later expanders leaned CD4+.

The V and J ends lost 3 bases and 6 bases, in that order; junction bases with no gene match: 12. The germline gives CDR1 DFQATT, CDR2 SNEGSKA (reference sequence). The CDR3 spans 16 residues. TCRdb reanalysed the 5' RACE reads using MiXCR and keeps one entry per CDR3 protein. The sample consists of tens of thousands of distinct CDR3 sequences, 16% of them appearing once. This clonotype appeared many times. Antigen unknown. The V and J genes are TRBV20-1 and TRBJ2-1; 9 bases agree with TRBD2. This sequence was found in an adult woman who had mild COVID-19 (a few samples of this study predate the infection). Cell type and time point are not known. The source material was PBMCs or a T cell subset sorted from them (not recorded which). For the CDR3, the DNA is TGCAGTGCTAGGGATCAAGCGGGACTAGCAACCAATGAGCAGTTCTTC. Encoded protein: CSARDQAGLATNEQFF.